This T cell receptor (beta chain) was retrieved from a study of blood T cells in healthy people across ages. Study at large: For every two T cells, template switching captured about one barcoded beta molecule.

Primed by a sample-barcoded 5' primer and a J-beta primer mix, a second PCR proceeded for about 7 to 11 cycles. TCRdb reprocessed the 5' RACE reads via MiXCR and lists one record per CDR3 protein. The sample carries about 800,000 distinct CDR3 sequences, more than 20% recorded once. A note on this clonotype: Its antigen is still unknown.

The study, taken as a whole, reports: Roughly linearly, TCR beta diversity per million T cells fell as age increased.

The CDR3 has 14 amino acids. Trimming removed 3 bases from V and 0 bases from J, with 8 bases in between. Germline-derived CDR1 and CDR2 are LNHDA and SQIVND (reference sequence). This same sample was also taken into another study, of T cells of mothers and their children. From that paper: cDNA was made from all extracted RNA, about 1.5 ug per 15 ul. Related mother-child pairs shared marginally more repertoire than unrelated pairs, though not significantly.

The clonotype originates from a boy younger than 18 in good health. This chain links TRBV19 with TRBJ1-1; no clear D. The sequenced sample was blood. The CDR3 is CASSIGRLNTEAFF. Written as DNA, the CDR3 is TGTGCCAGTAGTATTGGCAGATTGAACACTGAAGCTTTCTTT.